This T cell receptor (beta chain) comes out of a study of PD-L1 blockade in urothelial cancer. Whole-study context: Blood samples contained a median about 130,000 T cells.

This CDR3 is built from 17 residues. V was clipped by 4 bases and J by 8 bases; unmatched bases: 15. Germline V lookup: CDR1 SGHTA, CDR2 FQGNSA. Time point: peripheral blood 6 weeks after treatment start. Every PCR received spiked-in synthetic TCR analog templates. The table came from immunoSEQ multiplex PCR; TCRdb's copy has only in-frame clones and leaves some out. The sample includes about 25,000 clones, approximately 81% seen only once; the top ten take 1.5% to 2%. The receptor's source is an older man with urothelial cancer. The V gene is TRBV7-2, the J gene TRBJ2-1; TRBD1 matches 9 bases. This specimen consisted of PBMCs, obtained around atezolizumab (anti-PD-L1) treatment. CDR3 amino acids: CASSSGRGTGLLDEQFF. As DNA, the CDR3 is TGTGCCAGCAGCTCAGGGCGGGGGACAGGGTTACTCGATGAGCAGTTCTTC.